This entry describes one T cell receptor (beta chain). The sample belongs to a study of blood T cell repertoires in COVID-19. Looking at the study overall: The origin of the acute and convalescent COVID-19 samples was the United States, Italy and Spain. PBMCs, B-cell-depleted T cells, or T cells provided the cDNA or gDNA that made up the material.

This CDR3 region has 13 residues. The germline V gene has CDR1 SGDLS and CDR2 YYNGEE. V shed 4 bases, J shed 3 bases, and the junction held 2 bases outside the gene matches. Profiling relied on immunoSEQ multiplex PCR, and the TCRdb table lists in-frame clones only, not all of them. The sample lists about 80,000 clones; around 76% were seen once. This sequence was found in a man between 65 and 85 years old with active or convalescent COVID-19. The specimen was peripheral blood. J is TRBJ1-2 and V is TRBV9, with 8 positions matching TRBD1. CDR3 in DNA: TGTGCCAGCAGCCAGGGGGCTCACTATGGCTACACCTTC. Translation: CASSQGAHYGYTF.